This TCR beta chain was sequenced during a study of beta chain features in type 1 diabetes. Broader study findings: Diminished insertions and augmented deletions at VDJ junctions characterized type 1 diabetes patients.

Per germline, CDR1 DFQATT and CDR2 SNEGSKA (reference sequence). The germline V and J ends were trimmed by 5 bases and 4 bases, with 7 bases remaining between them. This CDR3 contains 11 residues. All of the isolated RNA was reverse transcribed, so expressed TCRB transcripts were sequenced. TCRdb's copy holds only in-frame clones and misses some; the assay was immunoSEQ multiplex PCR. Of about 270,000 clones listed, roughly 15% were seen once; the top ten hold around 0.025%. This clone appeared a few times. Its antigen is as yet unknown. This sequence joins TRBV20-1 and TRBJ2-3; D possibly corresponds to TRBD1 (5 bases). This clonotype originated in a woman aged 40-49 years in good health. Sequencing input: naive CD4+ T cells from blood. The CDR3 DNA reads TGCAGTGCTCAGGGTCCAGATACGCAGTATTTT. It yields the protein CSAQGPDTQYF.